This T cell receptor (beta chain) came from a study of blood T cell repertoires in COVID-19. Per the original methods: Amplified reference gene primers provided the basis for estimating nucleated cell counts. The repertoire was sequenced with immunoSEQ multiplex PCR; TCRdb's copy has only in-frame clones and lacks some. D and trimming were read from the DNA, whereas the V and J calls and clone size are those reported in that table. Among tens of thousands of clones listed, around 89% were seen once. The length of the CDR3 is 17 residues. The germline gives CDR1 SGDLS, CDR2 YYNGEE. Trimming shortened V by 0 bases and J by 4 bases, and 19 bases separated the two germline ends.

The sample comprised peripheral blood. The gene calls are TRBV9 and TRBJ2-5; the D gene is possibly TRBD2 (7 bases). The TCR originated in a man between 70 and 80 years old with active or convalescent COVID-19. This CDR3 reads CASSVGGRRESSETQYF. In DNA, the CDR3 is TGTGCCAGCAGCGTAGGGGGGCGGCGGGAGTCATCAGAGACCCAGTACTTC.